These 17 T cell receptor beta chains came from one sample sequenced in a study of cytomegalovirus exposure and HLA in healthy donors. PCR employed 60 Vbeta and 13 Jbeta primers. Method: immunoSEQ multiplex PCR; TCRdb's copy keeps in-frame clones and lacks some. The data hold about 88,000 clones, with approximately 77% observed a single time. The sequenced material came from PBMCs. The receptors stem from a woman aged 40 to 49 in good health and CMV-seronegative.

The CDR3 nucleotides read TGTGCCAGCTCACCACTCACAGGGGAGCAGCCCCAGCATTTT. Amino acids: CASSPLTGEQPQHF. V is TRBV18 and J is TRBJ1-5; 7 bases align to TRBD1. This CDR3 spans 14 amino acids. V trimming: 1 base; J trimming: 7 bases; junction bases outside the gene matches: 4. Looked up from germline, CDR1 is KGHSH and CDR2 is LQKENI.

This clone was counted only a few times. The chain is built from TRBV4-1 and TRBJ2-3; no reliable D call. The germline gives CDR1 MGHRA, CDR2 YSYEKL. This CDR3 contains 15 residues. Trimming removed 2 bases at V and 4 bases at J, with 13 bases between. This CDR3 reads CASSQKRNSPDTQYF. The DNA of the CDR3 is TGCGCCAGCAGCCAAAAAAGAAATAGCCCAGATACGCAGTATTTT.

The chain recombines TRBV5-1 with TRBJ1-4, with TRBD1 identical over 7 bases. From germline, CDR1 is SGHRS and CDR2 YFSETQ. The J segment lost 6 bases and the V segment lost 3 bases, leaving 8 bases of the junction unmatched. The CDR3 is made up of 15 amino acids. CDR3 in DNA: TGCGCCAGCAGCTGGACAGGCCCGCTCGATGAAAAACTGTTTTTT. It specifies CASSWTGPLDEKLFF. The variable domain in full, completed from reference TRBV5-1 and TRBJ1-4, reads KAGVTQTPRYLIKTRGQQVTLSCSPISGHRSVSWYQQTPGQGLQFLFEYFSETQRNKGNFPGRFSGRQFSNSRSEMNVSTLELGDSALYLCASSWTGPLDEKLFFGSGTQLSVL.

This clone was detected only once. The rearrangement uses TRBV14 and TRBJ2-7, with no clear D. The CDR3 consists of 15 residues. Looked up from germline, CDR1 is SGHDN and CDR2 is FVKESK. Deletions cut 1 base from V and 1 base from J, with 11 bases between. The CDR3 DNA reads TGTGCCAGCAGCCAAGCGCACGGTGCGTCCTACGAGCAGTACTTC. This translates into CASSQAHGASYEQYF.

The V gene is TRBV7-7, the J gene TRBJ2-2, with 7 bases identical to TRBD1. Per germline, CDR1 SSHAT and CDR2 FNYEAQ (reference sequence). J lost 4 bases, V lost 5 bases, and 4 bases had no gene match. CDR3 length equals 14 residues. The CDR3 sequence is CASSPGGSTGELFF. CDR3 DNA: TGTGCCAGCAGCCCAGGGGGAAGCACCGGGGAGCTGTTTTTT.

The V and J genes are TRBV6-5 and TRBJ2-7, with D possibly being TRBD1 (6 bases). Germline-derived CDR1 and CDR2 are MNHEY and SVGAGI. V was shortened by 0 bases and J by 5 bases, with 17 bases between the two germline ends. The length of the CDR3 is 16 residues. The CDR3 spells CASSYSVGLQGNEQYF. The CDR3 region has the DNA TGTGCCAGCAGTTACTCGGTAGGCTTACAGGGAAACGAGCAGTACTTC.

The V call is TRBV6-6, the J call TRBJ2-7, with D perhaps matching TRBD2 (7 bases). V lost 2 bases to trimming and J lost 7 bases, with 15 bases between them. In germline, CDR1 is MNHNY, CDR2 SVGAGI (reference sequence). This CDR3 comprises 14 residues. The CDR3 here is CASSYEGGRWEQYF. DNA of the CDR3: TGTGCCAGCAGTTACGAGGGGGGGCGGTGGGAGCAGTACTTC.

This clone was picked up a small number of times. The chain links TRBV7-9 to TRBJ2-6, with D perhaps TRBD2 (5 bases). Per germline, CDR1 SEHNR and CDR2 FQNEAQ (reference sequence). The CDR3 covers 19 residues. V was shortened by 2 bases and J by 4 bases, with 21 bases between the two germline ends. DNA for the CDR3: TGTGCCAGCAGCTTAACCGGACTCCTACTTTTGGGGGGGGCCAACGTCCTGACTTTC. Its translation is CASSLTGLLLLGGANVLTF.

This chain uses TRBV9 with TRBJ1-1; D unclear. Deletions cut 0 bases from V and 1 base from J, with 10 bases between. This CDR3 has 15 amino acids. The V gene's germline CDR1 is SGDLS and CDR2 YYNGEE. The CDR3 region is CASSVVVSRNTEAFF. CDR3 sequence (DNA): TGTGCCAGCAGCGTAGTCGTATCTCGGAACACTGAAGCTTTCTTT.

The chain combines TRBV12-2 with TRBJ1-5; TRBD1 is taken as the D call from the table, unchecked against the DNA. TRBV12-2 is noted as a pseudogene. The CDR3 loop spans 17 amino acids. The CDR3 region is CASRLVGTGYSNQPQHF. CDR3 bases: TGTGCAAGTCGCTTAGTTGGGACAGGGTATAGCAATCAGCCCCAGCATTTT.

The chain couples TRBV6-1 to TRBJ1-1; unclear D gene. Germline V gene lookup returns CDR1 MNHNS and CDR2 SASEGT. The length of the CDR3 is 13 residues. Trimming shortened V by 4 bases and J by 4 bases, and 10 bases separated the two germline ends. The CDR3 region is CASSGGVGTEAFF. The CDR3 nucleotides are TGTGCCAGCAGTGGCGGGGTCGGCACTGAAGCTTTCTTT.

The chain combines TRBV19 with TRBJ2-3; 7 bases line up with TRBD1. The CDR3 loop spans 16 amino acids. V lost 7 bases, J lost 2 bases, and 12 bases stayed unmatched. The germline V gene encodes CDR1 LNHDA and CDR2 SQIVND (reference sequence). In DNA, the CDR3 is TGTGCCAGTACTCTCTCGTGGACAGGAGACACAGATACGCAGTATTTT. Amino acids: CASTLSWTGDTDTQYF.

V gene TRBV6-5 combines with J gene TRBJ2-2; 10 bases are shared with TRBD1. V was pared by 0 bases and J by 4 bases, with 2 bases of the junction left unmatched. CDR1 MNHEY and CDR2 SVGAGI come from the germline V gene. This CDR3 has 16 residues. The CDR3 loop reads CASSYSGTGATGELFF. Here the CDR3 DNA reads TGTGCCAGCAGTTACTCCGGGACAGGGGCCACCGGGGAGCTGTTTTTT.

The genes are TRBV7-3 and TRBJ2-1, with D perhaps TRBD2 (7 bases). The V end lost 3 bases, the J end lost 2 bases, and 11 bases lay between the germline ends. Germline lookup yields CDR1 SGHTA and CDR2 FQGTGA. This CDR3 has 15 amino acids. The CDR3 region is CASSFGGAPYNEQFF. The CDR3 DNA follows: TGTGCCAGCAGCTTTGGGGGGGCCCCCTACAATGAGCAGTTCTTC.

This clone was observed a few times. The CDR3, as DNA: TGTGCCAGCAGTGAAGTCCAGCCGGGACTAGCGGGGAAAACGAACACCGGGGAGCTGTTTTTT. Translating gives CASSEVQPGLAGKTNTGELFF. V is TRBV2 and J is TRBJ2-2; 13 bases are shared with TRBD2. The CDR3 is 21 amino acids. Losses at the gene ends were 1 base for V and 0 bases for J; bases not matched to a gene: 11. Germline lookup yields CDR1 SNHLY and CDR2 FYNNEI.

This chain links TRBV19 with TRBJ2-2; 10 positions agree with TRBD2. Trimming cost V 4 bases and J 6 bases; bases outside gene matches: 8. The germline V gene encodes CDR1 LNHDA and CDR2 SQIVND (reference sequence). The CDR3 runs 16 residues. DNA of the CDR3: TGTGCCAGTAGTAGAAGCGGGGGGGCTTGGGCCGGGGAGCTGTTTTTT. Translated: CASSRSGGAWAGELFF.

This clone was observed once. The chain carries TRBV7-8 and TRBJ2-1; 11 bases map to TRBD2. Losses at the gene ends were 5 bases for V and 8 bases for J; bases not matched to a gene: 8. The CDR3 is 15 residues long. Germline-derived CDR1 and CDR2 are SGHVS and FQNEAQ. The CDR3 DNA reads TGTGCCAGCAGCCAAAGACTAGCGGGGAACCATGAGCAGTTCTTC. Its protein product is CASSQRLAGNHEQFF.